This T cell receptor beta chain was captured by sequencing in a study of OX40 agonist ivuxolimab in advanced cancers. At the level of the whole study: Ivuxolimab was an agonistic, fully human IgG2 monoclonal antibody directed against OX40 (CD134), a costimulatory receptor. The purpose of peripheral TCRbeta sequencing was to test whether ivuxolimab changed TCR sequence diversity and led to clonal T-cell expansion. Intravenous ivuxolimab was administered to patients every 2 weeks at six dose levels: 0.01, 0.1, 0.3, 1.5, 3 and 10 mg/kg. Among the roughly 52 dose-escalation patients, 19 had hepatocellular carcinoma, roughly 15 melanoma, 9 renal cell carcinoma and 9 head and neck cancer. Prior anti-PD-1, anti-PD-L1 or anti-CTLA-4 therapy was permitted, and checkpoint inhibitors had been received by about two fifths of dose-escalation patients. A male proportion of around 81% and a mean age of approximately 60 years, ranging from about 23 to 90, were recorded for the dose-escalation cohort. The paper covers the monotherapy dose-escalation part of the phase I ivuxolimab trial, which included N ≈ 50 patients. Partial responses occurred in three dose-escalation patients: two with cutaneous melanoma and one with hepatocellular carcinoma.

CDR1 and CDR2 (SGDLS, YYNGEE) derive from the germline V gene. The junction shows trimming of 3 bases on V and 2 bases on J, and the gene matches do not reach 5 bases of it. The CDR3 goes from the cysteine to the phenylalanine over 14 residues. Only the CDR3 part of the read is kept: 42 bases, read in frame from the first base. The trial excluded patients who had a history of autoimmune disease or were on systemic immunosuppression. Peripheral blood for TCR sequencing was drawn from every dose cohort at baseline, at cycle 4 day 1 and at cycle 7 day 1. The samples were taken from a phase I, first-in-human, multicenter, open-label dose-escalation trial of ivuxolimab. Adults with locally advanced or metastatic head and neck squamous cell, hepatocellular, melanoma or renal cell carcinoma were enrolled in the trial. Before TCR sequencing, CD4+ and CD8+ T cells were separately sorted from peripheral blood.

In the case of this clone: This clone's antigen is unknown. No per-base quality is available; no much larger clone lies one base away.

The research as a whole found: At doses from 0.1 to 3.0 mg/kg, clonal expansion was seen in both CD4+ and CD8+ blood T cells between baseline and week 6. Which antigens the clonally expanded peripheral T cells were specific for was not determined. Low levels of normalized T-cell clonal expansion were also seen in some nonresponding patients. On average, CD8+ T cells showed more expanded clones than CD4+ T cells after ivuxolimab. In the 0.1-3.0 mg/kg groups, partial responders were among the patients with the lowest normalized peripheral clonal expansion, particularly in CD8+ T cells.

Genomic DNA was extracted from sorted cells for sequencing of the TCRbeta CDR3 region. TCRbeta CDR3 regions were sequenced using the immunoSEQ Assay. TCRdb carries this immuneACCESS record with in-frame sequences only. Its versions omit some clonotypes, under half of them owing to an unresolved V gene in the studies checked, with the rest unexplained. The sample profile shows roughly 60,000 clones; around 93% of them were found once. The top ten constitute around 4% of the sample. Rearrangement joined TRBV9 to TRBJ2-7; a stretch of 7 junction bases matches TRBD2. The sequence derives from an adult with an advanced solid tumor such as melanoma, head and neck, liver or kidney cancer. The sample was CD4+ or CD8+ T cells sorted from blood, taken in a trial of the OX40 agonist ivuxolimab. The nucleotide sequence is TGTGCCAGCAGCGGATCTAGCGGCACCTACGAGCAGTACTTC. This codes for CASSGSSGTYEQYF.